This TCR beta chain was documented in a study of PD-L1 blockade in urothelial cancer. The overall study: Samples came from 3 weeks, at the second dose, and 6 weeks into treatment. Per blood sample, T cells had a median of approximately 150,000.

Synthetic templates analogous to TCR were spiked into all PCRs individually. TCRdb keeps only in-frame clones here, not all; method: immunoSEQ multiplex PCR. The data contain roughly 130,000 clones, 70% to 85% of them singletons. As for time point: pretreatment peripheral blood. This clone has just one count. Germline trimming cut 3 bases from V and 4 bases from J; bases unmatched to any gene: 2. CDR1 is SGDLS and CDR2 is YYNGEE in the germline V gene. CDR3 length equals 14 residues. The chain combines TRBV9 with TRBJ2-7; 12 bases line up with TRBD1. The receptor's source is a man over 45 with urothelial cancer. The sequencing used PBMCs, collected around atezolizumab (anti-PD-L1) treatment. CDR3 residues: CASSEGQGAYEQYF. The CDR3 coding sequence is TGTGCCAGCAGCGAGGGACAGGGGGCTTACGAGCAGTACTTC.